These 32 T cell receptor beta chains came from one sample sequenced in a study of blood T cell repertoires in COVID-19. Profiling relied on immunoSEQ multiplex PCR, and the TCRdb table lists in-frame clones only, not all of them. This sample yields 170,000 or so clones, of which more than 85% are seen a single time; 5.5% to 8.5% belongs to the top ten. Sequenced sample: PBMCs or T cells enriched from blood (not recorded which). The receptors originated from a woman aged 45 to 65 who had recovered from COVID-19.

The genes are TRBV11-2 and TRBJ1-1, with unresolved D. The germline V gene encodes CDR1 SGHAT and CDR2 FQNNGV. The CDR3 has 15 amino acids. Trimming stripped 1 base from V and 0 bases from J, with 9 bases between. CDR3 bases: TGTGCCAGCAGCTTAGTTCGGGTTCTGAACACTGAAGCTTTCTTT. Its protein product is CASSLVRVLNTEAFF. Full variable domain (rest looked up from reference TRBV11-2 and TRBJ1-1): EAGVAQSPRYKIIEKRQSVAFWCNPISGHATLYWYQQILGQGPKLLIQFQNNGVVDDSQLPKDRFSAERLKGVDSTLKIQPAKLEDSAVYLCASSLVRVLNTEAFFGQGTRLTVV.

V usage is TRBV10-2 and J usage is TRBJ2-7; 11 bases fit TRBD2. There are 17 residues in the CDR3. The junction had 10 bases not matched to a gene; V was cut back by 6 bases and J by 0 bases. The germline V gene has CDR1 WSHSY and CDR2 SAAADI. Here the CDR3 DNA reads TGCGCCAGCAGGGGTGCAGATACTAGCGGGAGCTCCTACGAGCAGTACTTC. It yields the protein CASRGADTSGSSYEQYF.

The rearrangement joins TRBV14 to TRBJ1-4; 7 nucleotides match TRBD1. The length of the CDR3 is 16 residues. The germline gives CDR1 SGHDN, CDR2 FVKESK. J gave up 3 bases and V 4 bases, and 8 bases lay outside the gene matches. CDR3 nucleotides: TGTGCCAGCAGCCGCCGCCGGGACAGAGCTAATGAAAAACTGTTTTTT. Translated, it gives CASSRRRDRANEKLFF.

The chain couples TRBV3-1 (or the pseudogene TRBV3-2) to TRBJ1-3; 9 positions match TRBD1. Looked up from germline, CDR1 is LGHDT and CDR2 is YNNKEL (reference sequence). The ends lost 0 bases at V and 5 bases at J; junction bases unmatched: 8. There are 17 residues in the CDR3. The CDR3 loop is CASSQDGAGQGRNTIYF. The CDR3 coding sequence is TGTGCCAGCAGCCAAGACGGGGCGGGACAGGGACGAAACACCATATATTTT.

Only a few counts were recorded for this clone. The chain couples TRBV6-4 to TRBJ2-3; 9 positions agree with TRBD2. There are 14 residues in the CDR3. Germline lookup yields CDR1 MRHNA and CDR2 SNTAGT. V was pared by 8 bases and J by 5 bases, with 8 bases of the junction left unmatched. Here the CDR3 reads CASSSGTGGDTQYF. CDR3 DNA: TGTGCCAGCTCTAGCGGGACTGGCGGAGATACGCAGTATTTT.

This clone was observed a single time. V gene TRBV5-1 combines with J gene TRBJ2-7; 7 bases are a match to TRBD1. Germline V gene lookup returns CDR1 SGHRS and CDR2 YFSETQ. With V trimmed by 4 bases and J by 0 bases, 13 bases remained unmatched. The CDR3 is 17 amino acids. The CDR3 DNA is TGCGCCAGCAGCCCGTCTTATCTGACAGGGAGCTCCTACGAGCAGTACTTC. Protein: CASSPSYLTGSSYEQYF.

The chain recombines TRBV15 with TRBJ2-5; 10 bases are a match to TRBD1. This CDR3 comprises 18 residues. Trimming cost V 1 base and J 1 base; bases outside gene matches: 9. Germline-derived CDR1 and CDR2 are LNHNV and YYDKDF (reference sequence). CDR3 residues: CATSRGDRGLRVQETQYF. In DNA form, the CDR3 reads TGTGCCACCAGCAGAGGGGACAGGGGCCTCCGAGTCCAAGAGACCCAGTACTTC.

The rearrangement joins TRBV2 to TRBJ1-2, with D unclear. V dropped 1 base and J dropped 2 bases, with 8 bases sitting between them. The CDR3 contains 14 residues. CDR1 SNHLY and CDR2 FYNNEI come from the germline V gene. The CDR3 reads CASSEVLSNYGYTF. The CDR3 region has the DNA TGTGCCAGCAGTGAAGTGCTGAGCAACTATGGCTACACCTTC.

The V gene is TRBV11-3, the J gene TRBJ2-1; D gene ambiguous. CDR3 length: 13 residues. Germline V gene data show CDR1 as SGHNT and CDR2 as YENEEA. V lost 5 bases to trimming and J lost 6 bases, with 11 bases between them. The CDR3: CASSPIGSNEQFF. The CDR3 coding sequence is TGTGCCAGCAGCCCGATCGGGTCCAATGAGCAGTTCTTC.

The rearrangement joins TRBV11-3 to TRBJ1-1; TRBD1 matches at 9 bases. The ends lost 1 base at V and 12 bases at J; junction bases unmatched: 9. Germline CDR1 and CDR2: SGHNT and YENEEA. The CDR3 runs 14 residues. This chain's CDR3 is CASSLGDRTGETFF. Here the CDR3 DNA reads TGTGCCAGCAGCTTAGGGGACAGGACAGGGGAAACTTTCTTT.

This clone was seen more than once but under ten times. V gene TRBV19 combines with J gene TRBJ1-2; 11 nucleotides align to TRBD1. Trimming at V came to 5 bases and at J to 4 bases, leaving 6 bases not matched to a gene. Germline V gives CDR1 LNHDA, CDR2 SQIVND (reference sequence). CDR3 length: 15 residues. In DNA form, the CDR3 reads TGTGCCAGTAGTTCAGGACAGGGGGCTTCCTATGGCTACACCTTC. Protein: CASSSGQGASYGYTF. The full variable domain, with the rest looked up from reference TRBV19 and TRBJ1-2, is DGGITQSPKYLFRKEGQNVTLSCEQNLNHDAMYWYRQDPGQGLRLIYYSQIVNDFQKGDIAEGYSVSREKKESFPLTVTSAQKNPTAFYLCASSSGQGASYGYTFGSGTRLTVV.

The J gene is TRBJ2-7, the V gene TRBV27; possible D gene TRBD2, 5 bases. The V end was cut by 6 bases, the J end by 1 base, with 25 bases between. This CDR3 region has 18 residues. The germline V gene encodes CDR1 MNHEY and CDR2 SMNVEV (reference sequence). For the CDR3, the DNA is TGTGCCAGCAGGCCCAGCGGACTTACGGGAATTGGATCCTACGAGCAGTACTTC. Protein product: CASRPSGLTGIGSYEQYF.

The chain joins TRBV12-3 or TRBV12-4 to TRBJ1-2; D is perhaps TRBD1 (6 bases). This CDR3 is built from 13 residues. Trimming cost V 7 bases and J 2 bases, with 11 bases left between them. CDR3 loop: CASTRTENYGYTF. As DNA, the CDR3 is TGTGCCAGCACCCGGACAGAGAACTATGGCTACACCTTC.

The V gene is TRBV5-1, the J gene TRBJ2-1, with D perhaps TRBD2 (6 bases). Germline V gives CDR1 SGHRS, CDR2 YFSETQ. Trimming cost V 2 bases and J 9 bases, with 15 bases left between them. This CDR3 is 14 amino acids long. In DNA, the CDR3 is TGCGCCAGCAGCTTAAACGGGAGAAGGGGTGAGCAGTTCTTC. This gives the protein CASSLNGRRGEQFF.

This clone was observed a handful of times. The rearrangement joins TRBV11-2 to TRBJ2-7, with TRBD1 identical over 12 bases. The V gene's germline CDR1 is SGHAT and CDR2 FQNNGV. This CDR3 has 17 residues. The V and J ends lost 4 bases and 0 bases, in that order; junction bases with no gene match: 7. In nucleotides, the CDR3 is TGTGCCAGCAGCTCCGGGACAGGGGGCCTCAGCTCCTACGAGCAGTACTTC. Its translation: CASSSGTGGLSSYEQYF.

This chain uses TRBV27 with TRBJ1-6; 10 bases match TRBD1. This CDR3 has 15 amino acids. Germline assignment: CDR1 MNHEY and CDR2 SMNVEV (reference sequence). The J segment lost 7 bases and the V segment lost 6 bases, leaving 6 bases of the junction unmatched. The chain's CDR3 is CASRAADRGNSPLHF. CDR3 nucleotides: TGTGCCAGCAGAGCTGCGGACAGGGGGAATTCACCCCTCCACTTT.

The count of this clone is one. This chain joins TRBV28 and TRBJ1-1, with TRBD1 identical over 8 bases. The CDR3 covers 14 residues. With 4 bases clipped from V and 5 bases from J, the junction kept 6 bases outside the gene matches. Germline values: CDR1 MDHEN, CDR2 SYDVKM. CDR3 residues: CASSWTGRGTEAFF. The CDR3 DNA reads as TGTGCCAGCAGTTGGACAGGGAGAGGAACTGAAGCTTTCTTT.

The chain combines TRBV19 with TRBJ2-2; maybe TRBD1 (6 bases). Germline V lookup: CDR1 LNHDA, CDR2 SQIVND (reference sequence). V lost 8 bases to trimming and J lost 7 bases, with 23 bases between them. This CDR3 is 16 amino acids long. The CDR3 is CASGIWTASVGGELFF. The CDR3 DNA reads TGTGCCAGTGGGATTTGGACAGCCTCAGTCGGCGGGGAGCTGTTTTTT.

V gene TRBV25-1 combines with J gene TRBJ1-1; 10 bases match TRBD1. V was clipped by 3 bases and J by 1 base; unmatched bases: 8. Germline V gene data show CDR1 as MGHDK and CDR2 as SYGVNS. The CDR3 consists of 17 residues. CDR3: CASSDNRDRGWNTEAFF. The CDR3 bases are TGTGCCAGCAGTGACAACAGGGACAGGGGATGGAACACTGAAGCTTTCTTT.

J is TRBJ2-7 and V is TRBV3-1 (or the pseudogene TRBV3-2); 8 positions agree with TRBD2. There are 14 residues in the CDR3. Germline CDR1 LGHDT, CDR2 YNNKEL (reference sequence). V was clipped by 8 bases and J by 6 bases; unmatched bases: 12. The CDR3 region is CASAPGLVFSEQYF. DNA for the CDR3: TGTGCCAGCGCCCCGGGACTAGTCTTTTCCGAGCAGTACTTC.

The table lists this clone with a few counts. The chain carries TRBV5-5 and TRBJ2-2; D may be TRBD2 (7 bases). CDR1 and CDR2 (germline): SGHKS, YYEKEE (reference sequence). With 6 bases removed from V and 3 bases from J, the gap between germline ends came to 18 bases. CDR3 size: 16 residues. In DNA form, the CDR3 reads TGTGCCAGCACCCCCCGAGGGGGACTATACACCGGGGAGCTGTTTTTT. Its translation is CASTPRGGLYTGELFF.

This clone was recorded only once. The chain recombines TRBV27 with TRBJ2-1; 16 bases match TRBD2. This CDR3 is built from 21 residues. V trimming: 0 bases; J trimming: 8 bases; junction bases outside the gene matches: 16. Germline CDR1 and CDR2: MNHEY and SMNVEV (reference sequence). CDR3 amino acids: CASSLSGFTGTSGRAWDEQFF. CDR3 in DNA: TGTGCCAGCAGTTTATCGGGGTTTACCGGGACTAGCGGGAGGGCCTGGGATGAGCAGTTCTTC.

This clone was detected a few times. The chain joins TRBV2 to TRBJ1-3, with unresolved D. Trimming removed 7 bases at V and 4 bases at J, with 8 bases between. Germline V gene sequence: CDR1 SNHLY, CDR2 FYNNEI. This CDR3 is built from 12 residues. The CDR3 sequence: CASTAGGNTIYF. The CDR3, as DNA: TGTGCCAGCACCGCGGGGGGAAACACCATATATTTT. Full variable domain (missing parts from reference TRBV2 and TRBJ1-3): EPEVTQTPSHQVTQMGQEVILRCVPISNHLYFYWYRQILGQKVEFLVSFYNNEISEKSEIFDDQFSVERPDGSNFTLKIRSTKLEDSAMYFCASTAGGNTIYFGEGSWLTVV.

The chain joins TRBV28 to TRBJ2-1; 15 nucleotides match TRBD2. The CDR3 is made up of 19 amino acids. The germline CDR1 and CDR2 sequences are MDHEN and SYDVKM. Trimming cost V 4 bases and J 6 bases; bases outside gene matches: 13. CDR3 loop: CASSSLTPRTSGRANEQFF. CDR3 bases: TGTGCCAGCAGTTCCCTAACCCCCCGGACTAGCGGGAGGGCCAATGAGCAGTTCTTC. The whole variable domain, filled in from reference TRBV28 and TRBJ2-1, reads DVKVTQSSRYLVKRTGEKVFLECVQDMDHENMFWYRQDPGLGLRLIYFSYDVKMKEKGDIPEGYSVSREKKERFSLILESASTNQTSMYLCASSSLTPRTSGRANEQFFGPGTRLTVL.

V and J are TRBV19 and TRBJ1-1; D is undetermined. Germline loops: CDR1 LNHDA, CDR2 SQIVND (reference sequence). This CDR3 contains 17 residues. V was clipped by 6 bases and J by 2 bases, with 22 bases between them. CDR3 residues: CASSPPGGYKANTEAFF. In nucleotides, the CDR3 is TGTGCCAGTAGCCCCCCGGGAGGGTATAAGGCTAACACTGAAGCTTTCTTT. Using reference TRBV19 and TRBJ1-1 for the parts outside the CDR3, the full variable domain is DGGITQSPKYLFRKEGQNVTLSCEQNLNHDAMYWYRQDPGQGLRLIYYSQIVNDFQKGDIAEGYSVSREKKESFPLTVTSAQKNPTAFYLCASSPPGGYKANTEAFFGQGTRLTVV.

The J gene is TRBJ2-1, the V gene TRBV3-1 (or the pseudogene TRBV3-2); 11 nucleotides line up with TRBD1. V shed 4 bases and J 0 bases; nucleotides not matched to a gene: 11. The CDR3 sequence is 19 residues long. Germline-derived CDR1 and CDR2 are LGHDT and YNNKEL (reference sequence). As DNA, the CDR3 is TGTGCCAGCAGCCCCCGGGACAGGGGGGAGATAAGCTCCTACAATGAGCAGTTCTTC. Amino acids: CASSPRDRGEISSYNEQFF.

This clone came up once. The CDR3 DNA sequence: TGTGCCAGCAGCTTACTAGCGGGAGTAGGGGATACGCAGTATTTT. It codes for CASSLLAGVGDTQYF. J is TRBJ2-3 and V is TRBV7-9, with 10 bases aligning to TRBD2. Germline assignment: CDR1 SEHNR and CDR2 FQNEAQ (reference sequence). This CDR3 has 15 amino acids. With V trimmed by 2 bases and J by 6 bases, 5 bases remained unmatched.

The chain carries TRBV7-2 and TRBJ1-6, with 8 positions matching TRBD1. Germline CDR1 is SGHTA and CDR2 is FQGNSA. Trimming took 3 bases from V and 11 from J; bases not matched to a gene: 9. The CDR3 has 15 residues. The CDR3 nucleotides are TGTGCCAGCAGCTTCAGTTGGACAGGGCAAGCACCCCTCCACTTT. Residues: CASSFSWTGQAPLHF.

The J gene is TRBJ2-1, the V gene TRBV6-2 or TRBV6-3; 9 bases line up with TRBD2. The V gene end was trimmed by 2 bases and the J gene end by 6 bases; junction bases not matched to a gene: 14. The CDR3 spans 18 residues. Germline CDR1 and CDR2: MNHEY and SVGEGT. The CDR3 DNA sequence: TGTGCCAGCAGTTACGAGCCCCATATAGCGGGAGTCCCCAATGAGCAGTTCTTC. Translated, it gives CASSYEPHIAGVPNEQFF.

The chain is built from TRBV7-2 and TRBJ2-5; TRBD1 agrees at 7 bases. This CDR3 is 13 amino acids long. The germline CDR1 and CDR2 sequences are SGHTA and FQGNSA. V trimming: 0 bases; J trimming: 6 bases; junction bases outside the gene matches: 1. The DNA of the CDR3 is TGTGCCAGCAGCTTAGCGGGACAGAAGACCCAGTACTTC. As protein: CASSLAGQKTQYF.

The genes are TRBV28 and TRBJ1-5; 7 nucleotides match TRBD1. This CDR3 spans 14 amino acids. Per the germline V gene, CDR1 is MDHEN and CDR2 is SYDVKM. With 6 bases clipped from V and 3 bases from J, the junction kept 5 bases outside the gene matches. The DNA for the CDR3 is TGTGCCAGCAGCCTGGGACAGTTCAATCAGCCCCAGCATTTT. It translates to CASSLGQFNQPQHF.

The J gene is TRBJ1-2, the V gene TRBV24-1, with TRBD1 matching over 8 bases. With 3 bases clipped from V and 3 bases from J, the junction kept 5 bases outside the gene matches. The CDR3 length is 15 residues. Per germline, CDR1 KGHDR and CDR2 SFDVKD. Here the CDR3 reads CATSDPGTGDYGYTF. The CDR3, as DNA: TGTGCCACCAGTGATCCCGGGACAGGAGACTATGGCTACACCTTC.